This T cell receptor beta chain is from a study of early T cells in non-severe SARS-CoV-2 infection. Study-wide background: Sequencing targeted bulk RNA from unsorted whole blood, leaving chains unpaired. Study outcomes and limitations: The study's VDJdb matching favored anti-spike CD8 responses and missed private and CD4 specificities.

This clonotype was observed a handful of times. Antigen unknown. TCRdb reprocessed the 5' RACE reads via MiXCR and lists one record per CDR3 protein. The table has about 38,000 distinct CDR3 sequences, less than 8% seen once; the top ten hold about 25%. Germline loops: CDR1 DFQATT, CDR2 SNEGSKA (reference sequence). J lost 9 bases, V lost 0 bases, and 11 bases had no gene match. This CDR3 has 16 residues. The source material was whole blood, sampled at baseline. This chain uses TRBV20-1 with TRBJ1-6, with 7 bases matching TRBD1. The clonotype comes from an adult who was a healthcare worker with PCR-confirmed SARS-CoV-2 infection or an uninfected control (not recorded which). CDR3 in amino acids: CSAREGTAGPSSPLHF. The CDR3 bases are TGCAGTGCTAGAGAGGGGACAGCGGGGCCGTCTTCACCCCTCCACTTT.